This T cell receptor (beta chain) was profiled in a study of OX40 agonist ivuxolimab in advanced cancers. Study context: Enrollees could have had prior anti-PD-1, anti-PD-L1 or anti-CTLA-4 therapy, which around 43% had received. Three dose-escalation patients had partial responses: one with hepatocellular carcinoma and two with cutaneous melanoma.

Systemic immunosuppression or autoimmune disease history was grounds to exclude patients. Trimming removed 6 bases at V and 4 bases at J, with 4 bases between. Germline-derived CDR1 and CDR2 are SNHLY and FYNNEI. The CDR3 contains 11 residues. With regard to this clone: Antigen unknown.

General study points: Low normalized T-cell clonal expansion was additionally recorded for some nonresponders.

TCRdb keeps only in-frame clones here, not all; method: immunoSEQ multiplex PCR. The table has about 44,000 clones, roughly 80% seen once; the top ten hold more than 9%. The chain is built from TRBV2 and TRBJ2-1, with D unclear. The sample in question was CD4+ or CD8+ T cells sorted from blood, obtained in a trial of the OX40 agonist ivuxolimab. This sequence was found in an adult with an advanced solid tumor such as melanoma, head and neck, liver or kidney cancer. DNA of the CDR3: TGTGCCAGCAGCGGGTACAATGAGCAGTTCTTC. Encoded protein: CASSGYNEQFF.